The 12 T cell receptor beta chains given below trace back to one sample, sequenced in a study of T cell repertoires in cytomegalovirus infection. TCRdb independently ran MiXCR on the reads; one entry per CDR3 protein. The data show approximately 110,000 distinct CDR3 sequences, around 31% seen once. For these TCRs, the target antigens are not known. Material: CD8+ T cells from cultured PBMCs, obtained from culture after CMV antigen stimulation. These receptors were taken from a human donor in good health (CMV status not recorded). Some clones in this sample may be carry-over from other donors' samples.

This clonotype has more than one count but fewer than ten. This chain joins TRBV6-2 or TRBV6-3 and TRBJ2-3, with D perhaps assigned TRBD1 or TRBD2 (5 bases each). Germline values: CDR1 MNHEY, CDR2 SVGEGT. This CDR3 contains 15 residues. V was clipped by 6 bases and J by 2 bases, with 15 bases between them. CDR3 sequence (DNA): TGTGCCAGCAGCACGCCGGGGCTAGACACAGATACGCAGTATTTT. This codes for CASSTPGLDTDTQYF.

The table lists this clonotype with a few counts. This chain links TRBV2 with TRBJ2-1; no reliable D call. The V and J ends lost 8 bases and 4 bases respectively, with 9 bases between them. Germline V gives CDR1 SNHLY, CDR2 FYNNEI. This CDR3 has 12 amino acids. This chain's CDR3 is CASGPAYNEQFF. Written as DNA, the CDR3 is TGTGCCAGCGGGCCAGCGTACAATGAGCAGTTCTTC.

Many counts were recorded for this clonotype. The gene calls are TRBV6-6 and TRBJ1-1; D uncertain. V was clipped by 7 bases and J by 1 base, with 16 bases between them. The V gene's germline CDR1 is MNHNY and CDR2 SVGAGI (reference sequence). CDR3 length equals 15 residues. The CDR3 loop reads CASTKSPGENTEAFF. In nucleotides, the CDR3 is TGTGCCAGCACCAAGTCCCCCGGGGAGAACACTGAAGCTTTCTTT.

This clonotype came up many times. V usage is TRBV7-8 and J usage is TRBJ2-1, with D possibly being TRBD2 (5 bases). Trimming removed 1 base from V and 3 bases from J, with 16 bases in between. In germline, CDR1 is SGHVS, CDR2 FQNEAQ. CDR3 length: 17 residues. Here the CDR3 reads CASSLGFLIRDYNEQFF. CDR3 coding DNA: TGTGCCAGCAGCTTAGGTTTTCTTATTCGGGACTACAATGAGCAGTTCTTC.

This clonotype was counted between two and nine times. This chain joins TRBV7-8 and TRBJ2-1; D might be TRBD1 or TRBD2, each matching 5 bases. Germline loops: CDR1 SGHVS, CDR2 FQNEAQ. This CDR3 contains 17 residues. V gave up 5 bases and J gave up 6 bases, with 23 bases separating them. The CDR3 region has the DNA TGTGCCAGCAGCCCCACCGTAGTCTCCGGGGCGGCCAATGAGCAGTTCTTC. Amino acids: CASSPTVVSGAANEQFF.

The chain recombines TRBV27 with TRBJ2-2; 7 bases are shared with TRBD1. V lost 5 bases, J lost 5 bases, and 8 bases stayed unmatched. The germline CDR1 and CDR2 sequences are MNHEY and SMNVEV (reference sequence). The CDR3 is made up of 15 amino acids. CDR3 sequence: CASSIQTGLTGELFF. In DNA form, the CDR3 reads TGTGCCAGCAGTATTCAGACAGGGTTAACCGGGGAGCTGTTTTTT.

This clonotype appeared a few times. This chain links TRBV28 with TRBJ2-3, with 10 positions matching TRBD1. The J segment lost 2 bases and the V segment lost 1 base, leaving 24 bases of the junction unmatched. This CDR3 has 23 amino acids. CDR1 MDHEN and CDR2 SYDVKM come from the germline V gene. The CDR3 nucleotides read TGTGCCAGCAGTTTATCCCGGGGACAGGGGTTCGGGGGACCCGAACCCATCACAGATACGCAGTATTTT. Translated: CASSLSRGQGFGGPEPITDTQYF.

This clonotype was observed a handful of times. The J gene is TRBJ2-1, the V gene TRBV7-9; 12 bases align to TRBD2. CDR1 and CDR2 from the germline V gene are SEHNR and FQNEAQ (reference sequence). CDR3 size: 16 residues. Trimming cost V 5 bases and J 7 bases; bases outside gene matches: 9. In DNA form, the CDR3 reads TGTGCCAGCAGCGGCTACCTAGCGGGGGGGCAGAATGAGCAGTTCTTC. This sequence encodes CASSGYLAGGQNEQFF.

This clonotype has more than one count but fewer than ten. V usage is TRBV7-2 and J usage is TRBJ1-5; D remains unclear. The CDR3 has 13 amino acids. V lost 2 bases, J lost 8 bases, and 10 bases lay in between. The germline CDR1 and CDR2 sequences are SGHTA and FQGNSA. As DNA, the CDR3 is TGTGCCAGCAGCTTAAACGGGAGGGAGCCCCAGCATTTT. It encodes CASSLNGREPQHF.

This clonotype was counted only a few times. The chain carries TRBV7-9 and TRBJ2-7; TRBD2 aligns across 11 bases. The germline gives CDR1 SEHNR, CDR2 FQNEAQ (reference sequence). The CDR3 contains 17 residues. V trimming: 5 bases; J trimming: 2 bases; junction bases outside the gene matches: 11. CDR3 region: CASSETSGVHIPYEQYF. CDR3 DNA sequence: TGTGCCAGCAGCGAGACTAGCGGGGTCCACATCCCCTACGAGCAGTACTTC.

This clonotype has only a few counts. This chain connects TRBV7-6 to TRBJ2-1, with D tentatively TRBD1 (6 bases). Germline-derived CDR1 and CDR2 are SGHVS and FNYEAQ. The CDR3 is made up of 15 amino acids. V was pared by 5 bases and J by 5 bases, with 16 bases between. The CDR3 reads CASSRAGTLNNEQFF. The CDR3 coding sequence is TGTGCCAGCAGCCGCGCCGGGACACTGAACAATGAGCAGTTCTTC.

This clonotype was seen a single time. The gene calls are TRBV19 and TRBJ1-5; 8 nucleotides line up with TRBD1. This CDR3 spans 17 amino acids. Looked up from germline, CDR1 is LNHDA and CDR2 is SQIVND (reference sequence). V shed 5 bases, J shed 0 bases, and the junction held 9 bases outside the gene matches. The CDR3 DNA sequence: TGTGCCAGTAGTGTGACAGGGGAACTTTATAGCAATCAGCCCCAGCATTTT. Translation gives CASSVTGELYSNQPQHF.